This T cell receptor beta chain was identified in a study of cytomegalovirus exposure and HLA in healthy donors. Regarding the study as a whole: Among TCR beta chains, those listed as cytomegalovirus-associated numbered around 180.

This clone was counted only a few times. The antigen remains unidentified. This CDR3 has 13 residues. Germline assignment: CDR1 MDHEN and CDR2 SYDVKM. Trimming took 8 bases from V and 5 from J, leaving 15 bases between them. Amplification used 60 Vbeta primers and 13 Jbeta primers. Profiled with immunoSEQ multiplex PCR; TCRdb holds only in-frame clones, not every one. Of around 180,000 clones listed, approximately 88% are singletons. This chain links TRBV28 with TRBJ1-2; tentative D call: TRBD1 (6 bases). Sequencing was performed on PBMCs. This TCR was sampled from a boy between 2 and 10 years old in good health and CMV-seronegative. For the CDR3, the DNA is TGTGCCAGCGCCGGCAGGGGAAAGTATGGCTACACCTTC. It translates to CASAGRGKYGYTF.